These 32 T cell receptor beta chains were sequenced from one sample in a study of spatial heterogeneity in lung cancer. The time point is: sample taken at primary tumor resection. From tumor, nontumor lung or frozen PBMC, whole RNA was taken unsorted for sequencing. TCRdb called the 5' RACE reads again in MiXCR, with one record for every CDR3 protein. Of about 90,000 distinct CDR3 sequences listed, about 9.4% are singletons. The specimen was PBMCs, collected at surgery. These receptors were collected from a male donor with early-stage non-small cell lung cancer.

The chain carries TRBV7-8 and TRBJ1-1, with D hard to call. Trimming removed 5 bases at V and 1 base at J, with 14 bases between. In germline, CDR1 is SGHVS, CDR2 FQNEAQ. This CDR3 spans 15 amino acids. CDR3 in amino acids: CASSLYGTGNTEAFF. The CDR3 DNA follows: TGTGCCAGCAGCCTATATGGAACGGGGAACACTGAAGCTTTCTTT.

This clonotype was seen many times. This rearrangement joins TRBV29-1 to TRBJ2-1; TRBD1 agrees at 7 bases. J was trimmed by 3 bases and V by 7 bases; bases with no gene match: 12. CDR1 and CDR2 from the germline V gene are SQVTM and ANQGSEA. The CDR3 covers 15 residues. The CDR3 reads CSEDRQGSVYNEQFF. The CDR3, as DNA: TGCAGCGAGGACCGACAGGGATCTGTCTACAATGAGCAGTTCTTC.

Many counts were recorded for this clonotype. This chain uses TRBV19 with TRBJ2-3, with TRBD2 matching over 9 bases. Germline CDR1 and CDR2: LNHDA and SQIVND (reference sequence). Trimming removed 7 bases from V and 2 bases from J; junction bases left unmatched: 13. The CDR3 length is 17 residues. The CDR3 DNA reads TGTGCCAGTAACGACTTCGTCGGGACTAGCTACACAGATACGCAGTATTTT. Its translation: CASNDFVGTSYTDTQYF.

This clonotype has a handful of counts. The gene calls are TRBV18 and TRBJ2-7; D may be TRBD2 (5 bases). CDR1 and CDR2 from the germline V gene are KGHSH and LQKENI. The CDR3 runs 13 residues. Trimming removed 2 bases from V and 5 bases from J, with 10 bases in between. The CDR3 loop is CASSPVGSHEQYF. The CDR3 nucleotides are TGTGCCAGCTCACCAGTGGGGAGCCACGAGCAGTACTTC.

The chain employs TRBV6-5 and TRBJ1-2, with a weak D call TRBD1 (6 bases). The CDR3 length is 14 residues. CDR1 is MNHEY and CDR2 is SVGAGI in the germline V gene. The CDR3 bases are TGTGCTCAGGGGCCGCTTCCTACAAACTATGGCTACACCTTC. Its translation: CAQGPLPTNYGYTF.

This clonotype was counted at least ten times. The chain is built from TRBV10-3 and TRBJ1-1; D possibly corresponds to TRBD1 (6 bases). Germline values: CDR1 ENHRY, CDR2 SYGVKD. The CDR3 has 11 residues. Trimming cost V 7 bases and J 6 bases, with 9 bases left between them. The CDR3 loop is CAIKGEAEAFF. The CDR3 nucleotides read TGTGCCATCAAGGGGGAGGCTGAAGCTTTCTTT.

The V gene is TRBV20-1, the J gene TRBJ2-5, with 8 nucleotides matching TRBD1. The germline CDR1 and CDR2 sequences are DFQATT and SNEGSKA (reference sequence). CDR3 length: 15 amino acids. J was trimmed by 5 bases and V by 0 bases; bases with no gene match: 8. CDR3 amino acids: CSARDLAGGAETQYF. The CDR3, as DNA: TGCAGTGCTAGAGATCTGGCAGGGGGCGCGGAGACCCAGTACTTC.

There are a few counts of this clonotype. The rearrangement uses TRBV30 and TRBJ1-5; D gene ambiguous. CDR1 and CDR2 from the germline V gene are GTSNPN and SVGIG (reference sequence). The CDR3 runs to 13 residues. V lost 0 bases and J 5 bases, leaving 8 bases between the germline ends. Here the CDR3 DNA reads TGTGCCTGGAGTGTTGTAGGGCATCAGCCCCAGCATTTT. Its protein product is CAWSVVGHQPQHF.

The V and J genes are TRBV9 and TRBJ2-3; TRBD2 agrees at 7 bases. With 0 bases clipped from V and 8 bases from J, the junction kept 12 bases outside the gene matches. CDR1 is SGDLS, CDR2 YYNGEE, per germline. The CDR3 sequence is 16 residues long. CDR3 sequence reads: CASSVATGLPSSTQYF. CDR3 bases: TGTGCCAGCAGCGTAGCTACGGGACTACCTAGTTCTACGCAGTATTTT.

This clonotype was found a few times. V is TRBV15 and J is TRBJ2-1, with D unclear. CDR3 size: 14 residues. The V gene lost 0 bases and the J gene lost 9 bases, with 12 bases spanning the gap. Germline CDR1 is LNHNV and CDR2 is YYDKDF (reference sequence). CDR3 residues: CATSRETLRGEQFF. In DNA, the CDR3 is TGTGCCACCAGCAGAGAGACCCTCCGAGGTGAGCAGTTCTTC. The full variable domain, with the rest looked up from reference TRBV15 and TRBJ2-1, is DAMVIQNPRYQVTQFGKPVTLSCSQTLNHNVMYWYQQKSSQAPKLLFHYYDKDFNNEADTPDNFQSRRPNTSFCFLDIRSPGLGDTAMYLCATSRETLRGEQFFGPGTRLTVL.

This rearrangement joins TRBV4-1 to TRBJ1-5; TRBD1 might be the D (5 bases). V dropped 1 base and J dropped 0 bases, with 10 bases sitting between them. This CDR3 has 16 amino acids. The V gene's germline CDR1 is MGHRA and CDR2 YSYEKL. The CDR3 DNA reads as TGCGCCAGCAGCCAAGTCGCAGGGTCTAGCAATCAGCCCCAGCATTTT. This translates into CASSQVAGSSNQPQHF.

This clonotype has just a few counts. The chain employs TRBV7-9 and TRBJ1-2, with no clear D. The CDR3 spans 14 residues. Germline V lookup: CDR1 SEHNR, CDR2 FQNEAQ (reference sequence). Trimming removed 4 bases from V and 4 bases from J, with 13 bases in between. CDR3 nucleotide sequence: TGTGCCAGCAGCTCGGACCAGGACCGCTATGGCTACACCTTC. It encodes CASSSDQDRYGYTF.

This clonotype was seen repeatedly, ten times or more. The V call is TRBV29-1, the J call TRBJ1-5, with a tentative D call TRBD1 (5 bases). V was trimmed by 6 bases and J by 9 bases, leaving 12 bases between them. The CDR3 consists of 11 residues. Germline CDR1 and CDR2: SQVTM and ANQGSEA. For the CDR3, the DNA is TGCAGCGTCTCAATCGGGGGGCCCCAGCATTTT. Translating it yields CSVSIGGPQHF.

This clonotype came up many times. The chain joins TRBV5-1 to TRBJ2-1, with 11 nucleotides matching TRBD2. V gave up 3 bases and J gave up 7 bases; unmatched junction bases: 18. The CDR3 runs to 19 residues. Germline V lookup: CDR1 SGHRS, CDR2 YFSETQ. The CDR3 DNA sequence: TGCGCCAGCAGCTCGCCAGGGTCCTCTTTAGCGGGAGGGCGGAATGAGCAGTTCTTC. Amino acid sequence: CASSSPGSSLAGGRNEQFF.

The chain couples TRBV20-1 to TRBJ1-4; D is undetermined. Germline V gene sequence: CDR1 DFQATT, CDR2 SNEGSKA (reference sequence). The CDR3 runs to 14 residues. Trimming took 1 base from V and 0 from J, leaving 6 bases between them. The CDR3 nucleotides are TGCAGTGCTAGAGCTGGCTCAACTAATGAAAAACTGTTTTTT. Protein product: CSARAGSTNEKLFF.

This clonotype is medium-sized. V gene TRBV7-9 combines with J gene TRBJ2-1; D is possibly TRBD1 or TRBD2 (5 bases each). The V gene lost 4 bases and the J gene lost 0 bases, with 13 bases spanning the gap. Germline V CDR1 and CDR2: SEHNR, FQNEAQ (reference sequence). The CDR3 covers 16 residues. The CDR3 here is CASSSREGSSYNEQFF. The CDR3 coding sequence is TGTGCCAGCAGCTCCCGAGAGGGGAGCTCCTACAATGAGCAGTTCTTC.

This clonotype was detected many times. This sequence joins TRBV20-1 and TRBJ2-1; 9 nucleotides match TRBD1. The CDR3 runs 15 residues. The germline V gene encodes CDR1 DFQATT and CDR2 SNEGSKA (reference sequence). After removal of 5 bases from V and 7 bases from J, the junction contained 12 bases not matched to a gene. The CDR3 sequence is CSALQPGQGRNEQFF. CDR3 DNA sequence: TGCAGTGCTTTACAACCGGGACAGGGAAGAAATGAGCAGTTCTTC.

CDR3 nucleotides: TGTGCCATCAGTGAGTCTGTAGCGGGGGGCCGCACAGATACGCAGTATTTT. Translating gives CAISESVAGGRTDTQYF. The chain couples TRBV10-3 to TRBJ2-3, with 10 bases that match TRBD2. Germline trimming cut 0 bases from V and 1 base from J; bases unmatched to any gene: 4. The CDR3 runs to 17 residues. Germline CDR1 and CDR2: ENHRY and SYGVKD.

In its sample, this clonotype was seen a few times. V gene TRBV4-1 combines with J gene TRBJ2-1; D ambiguous. Germline CDR1 reads MGHRA; CDR2 reads YSYEKL. The CDR3 extends over 15 amino acids. V was cut by 0 bases and J by 6 bases, with 12 bases left in between. The CDR3 region has the DNA TGCGCCAGCAGCCAAGAGGCCAGGATGGGCAATGAGCAGTTCTTC. It translates to CASSQEARMGNEQFF.

The rearrangement links TRBV28 to TRBJ1-1, with 9 bases aligning to TRBD1. This CDR3 is 14 amino acids long. The V and J ends lost 5 bases and 7 bases, in that order; junction bases with no gene match: 8. Looked up from germline, CDR1 is MDHEN and CDR2 is SYDVKM. The CDR3 is CASSPGQGMDEAFF. Written as DNA, the CDR3 is TGTGCCAGCAGTCCCGGACAGGGGATGGATGAAGCTTTCTTT.

This clonotype has at least ten counts. This chain joins TRBV10-3 and TRBJ2-3; 10 bases align to TRBD2. Germline V gene sequence: CDR1 ENHRY, CDR2 SYGVKD. CDR3 length: 16 residues. The CDR3 bases are TGTGCGACCCAGTCCCTAGCGGGGGTGATCACAGATACGCAGTATTTT. Amino acids: CATQSLAGVITDTQYF.

This clonotype appeared a few times. This sequence joins TRBV7-9 and TRBJ2-5; 7 bases are shared with TRBD1. The length of the CDR3 is 14 residues. The germline V gene encodes CDR1 SEHNR and CDR2 FQNEAQ (reference sequence). Trimming removed 5 bases from V and 2 bases from J; junction bases left unmatched: 5. The CDR3 DNA is TGTGCCAGCAGCGCTTGGACAGGACAAGAGACCCAGTACTTC. Translating it yields CASSAWTGQETQYF.

The J gene is TRBJ2-1, the V gene TRBV20-1; 9 nucleotides agree with TRBD2. The CDR3 has 15 residues. Unmatched junction bases numbered 8, after V lost 1 base and J lost 7 bases. Germline-derived CDR1 and CDR2 are DFQATT and SNEGSKA (reference sequence). The CDR3 loop reads CSARGGASGTNEQFF. In nucleotides, the CDR3 is TGCAGTGCTAGAGGAGGGGCTAGCGGGACAAATGAGCAGTTCTTC.

This clonotype showed up many times. This chain joins TRBV4-2 and TRBJ2-3; D perhaps matches TRBD1 (5 bases). CDR3 length equals 16 residues. CDR1 LGHNA and CDR2 YNFKEQ come from the germline V gene. Trimming cost V 0 bases and J 4 bases, with 14 bases left between them. The CDR3 nucleotides read TGTGCCAGCAGCCAAGATCTAGGCCAGGGTGCAGATACGCAGTATTTT. Its translation is CASSQDLGQGADTQYF.

This clonotype was found many times. The gene calls are TRBV6-5 and TRBJ2-7; 9 bases map to TRBD1. Germline CDR1 MNHEY, CDR2 SVGAGI. V was clipped by 4 bases and J by 0 bases; unmatched bases: 4. CDR3 length equals 15 residues. DNA for the CDR3: TGTGCCAGCAGTTCCCTGACAGGGGGCTCCTACGAGCAGTACTTC. This sequence encodes CASSSLTGGSYEQYF.

This clonotype was picked up a small number of times. The J gene is TRBJ2-3, the V gene TRBV7-2; 9 positions agree with TRBD1. V dropped 5 bases and J dropped 10; count of bases not matched to a gene: 4. The germline V gene encodes CDR1 SGHTA and CDR2 FQGNSA. CDR3 length: 12 residues. DNA for the CDR3: TGTGCCAGCAGCCTGGACAGGGGTTCGCAGTATTTT. It translates to CASSLDRGSQYF.

This clonotype was counted between two and nine times. CDR3 in DNA: TGTGCCAGCAGCCAACGCACGGGAGCGACCACAGATACGCAGTATTTT. Its translation is CASSQRTGATTDTQYF. The chain carries TRBV4-2 and TRBJ2-3, with a weak D call TRBD2 (6 bases). V lost 2 bases and J 2 bases, leaving 14 bases between the germline ends. The germline CDR1 and CDR2 sequences are LGHNA and YNFKEQ. The CDR3 is 16 amino acids.

This clonotype was counted many times. This rearrangement joins TRBV29-1 to TRBJ2-7, with D uncertain. The germline V gene encodes CDR1 SQVTM and CDR2 ANQGSEA. The CDR3 runs to 11 residues. V was cut by 2 bases and J by 2 bases, with 4 bases left in between. The CDR3 DNA reads as TGCAGCGTTGAACTGACCTACGAGCAGTACTTC. Encoded protein: CSVELTYEQYF.

This chain links TRBV27 with TRBJ1-1; D is uncertain. Trimming shortened V by 6 bases and J by 8 bases, and 16 bases separated the two germline ends. The CDR3 length is 13 residues. Germline CDR1 and CDR2: MNHEY and SMNVEV (reference sequence). CDR3 amino acids: CASSPGTRVEAFF. Written as DNA, the CDR3 is TGTGCCAGCAGCCCCGGCACGAGGGTGGAAGCTTTCTTT.

The rearrangement links TRBV5-1 to TRBJ2-3, with TRBD1 matching 12 bases. The V segment lost 4 bases and the J segment 5 bases; nucleotides outside the gene matches: 2. Germline CDR1 and CDR2: SGHRS and YFSETQ. The CDR3 sequence is 14 residues long. CDR3 sequence: CASSRDRGQDTQYF. As DNA, the CDR3 is TGCGCCAGCAGCAGGGACAGGGGGCAAGATACGCAGTATTTT.

The V gene is TRBV25-1, the J gene TRBJ2-5; D ambiguous. The germline V and J ends were trimmed by 4 bases and 5 bases, with 8 bases remaining between them. Germline CDR1 and CDR2: MGHDK and SYGVNS. This CDR3 has 12 amino acids. The CDR3 DNA reads TGTGCCAGCAGTGCGCTAAGCGAGACCCAGTACTTC. Its protein product is CASSALSETQYF.

This chain uses TRBV20-1 with TRBJ2-1; a possible D gene is TRBD2 (5 bases). V lost 6 bases to trimming and J lost 13 bases, with 13 bases between them. The CDR3 extends over 10 amino acids. Germline V gene lookup returns CDR1 DFQATT and CDR2 SNEGSKA (reference sequence). DNA for the CDR3: TGCAGTGCCGGTCGCCGGGGACAGTTCTTC. Translation: CSAGRRGQFF.